Below, 18 T cell receptor beta chains from the same sample are listed, as sequenced in a study of T cells in Graves' hyperthyroidism and ophthalmopathy. TCR beta CDR3 region amplification was performed from RNA transcripts. TCR CDR3 regions were first amplified by RT-PCR with HTBI primers. TCRdb processed the multiplex PCR reads anew with MiXCR; each CDR3 protein has one entry. The sample carries fewer than 350,000 distinct CDR3 sequences, approximately 13% recorded once. The sample comprised blood. These receptors were obtained from a woman between 40 and 50 years old with Graves' hyperthyroidism.

Only a few counts were recorded for this clonotype. This chain uses TRBV12-3 or TRBV12-4 with TRBJ1-6; unclear D gene. The CDR3 covers 14 residues. V was clipped by 4 bases and J by 8 bases, with 12 bases between them. For the CDR3, the DNA is TGTGCCAGCAGTTCTCGACAAAGGGATTCACCCCTCCACTTT. This translates into CASSSRQRDSPLHF.

This clonotype was observed a few times. The chain carries TRBV5-6 and TRBJ1-1; unclear D gene. This CDR3 has 11 residues. V was pared by 2 bases and J by 4 bases, with 3 bases between. Germline loops: CDR1 SGHDT, CDR2 YYEEEE. CDR3 nucleotides: TGTGCCAGCAGCTTACCCACTGAAGCTTTCTTT. Its protein product is CASSLPTEAFF.

The chain couples TRBV6-1 to TRBJ2-1, with TRBD2 matching 7 bases. CDR1 is MNHNS, CDR2 SASEGT, per germline. The J segment lost 7 bases and the V segment lost 6 bases, leaving 12 bases of the junction unmatched. The CDR3 runs 15 residues. The chain's CDR3 is CASSPPGRGDNEQFF. The CDR3 DNA reads TGTGCCAGCAGCCCCCCGGGACGGGGGGATAATGAGCAGTTCTTC.

This clonotype was seen many times. V is TRBV28 and J is TRBJ2-3; TRBD2 might be the D (5 bases). In germline, CDR1 is MDHEN, CDR2 SYDVKM. The CDR3 has 14 amino acids. Trimming shortened V by 9 bases and J by 11 bases, and 24 bases separated the two germline ends. The CDR3 region has the DNA TGTGCCAGTACTTCCGGAGACCCCGCGAGGGTGCAGTATTTT. This encodes CASTSGDPARVQYF.

The table lists this clonotype with many counts. The rearrangement uses TRBV2 and TRBJ2-1, with 10 nucleotides matching TRBD2. The CDR3 is 15 amino acids. Trimming removed 7 bases from V and 3 bases from J; junction bases left unmatched: 6. CDR1 SNHLY and CDR2 FYNNEI come from the germline V gene. CDR3 region: CASMRGTSDYNEQFF. The CDR3 DNA reads TGTGCCAGCATGAGAGGGACTAGCGACTACAATGAGCAGTTCTTC. The whole variable domain, remainder taken from reference TRBV2 and TRBJ2-1, is EPEVTQTPSHQVTQMGQEVILRCVPISNHLYFYWYRQILGQKVEFLVSFYNNEISEKSEIFDDQFSVERPDGSNFTLKIRSTKLEDSAMYFCASMRGTSDYNEQFFGPGTRLTVL.

This clonotype came up many times. The rearrangement uses TRBV12-3 or TRBV12-4 and TRBJ2-5; D may be TRBD2 (5 bases). V was trimmed by 3 bases and J by 7 bases, leaving 9 bases between them. The length of the CDR3 is 12 residues. The CDR3: CASSFGEGTQYF. CDR3 nucleotides: TGTGCCAGCAGTTTCGGTGAGGGGACCCAGTACTTC.

The sample holds many counts of this clonotype. The V gene is TRBV6-1, the J gene TRBJ1-2, with 8 nucleotides matching TRBD1. CDR1 is MNHNS, CDR2 SASEGT, per germline. V gave up 6 bases and J gave up 6 bases; unmatched junction bases: 6. This CDR3 region has 13 residues. The DNA for the CDR3 is TGTGCCAGCAGGCCGGACAGGGTTGATGGCTACACCTTC. Translating gives CASRPDRVDGYTF.

This clonotype occurred many times. V usage is TRBV7-6 and J usage is TRBJ2-5, with TRBD1 matching 9 bases. After removal of 6 bases from V and 3 bases from J, the junction contained 8 bases not matched to a gene. This CDR3 region has 15 residues. The V gene's germline CDR1 is SGHVS and CDR2 FNYEAQ. CDR3 sequence: CASSGPGTGKETQYF. The CDR3 region has the DNA TGTGCCAGCAGTGGGCCCGGGACAGGGAAAGAGACCCAGTACTTC.

The chain is built from TRBV6-5 and TRBJ2-1, with TRBD2 matching 10 bases. Germline CDR1 MNHEY, CDR2 SVGAGI. The CDR3 runs to 15 residues. V shed 2 bases, J shed 9 bases, and the junction held 7 bases outside the gene matches. The chain's CDR3 is CASSYKLAGVVEQFF. The DNA for the CDR3 is TGTGCCAGCAGTTACAAGCTAGCGGGAGTAGTTGAGCAGTTCTTC.

Ten or more counts support this clonotype. The gene calls are TRBV27 and TRBJ2-5; D is possibly TRBD1 (5 bases). V gave up 3 bases and J gave up 7 bases, with 6 bases separating them. Germline V gene lookup returns CDR1 MNHEY and CDR2 SMNVEV (reference sequence). The CDR3 is 11 residues long. For the CDR3, the DNA is TGTGCCAGCAGTTTTAGGGGGACCCAGTACTTC. Its translation: CASSFRGTQYF.

This clonotype was detected ten times or more. The chain employs TRBV2 and TRBJ2-7, with TRBD1 matching 7 bases. Germline CDR1 is SNHLY and CDR2 is FYNNEI. This CDR3 spans 14 amino acids. Trimming at V came to 7 bases and at J to 5 bases, leaving 11 bases not matched to a gene. The CDR3 protein is CASTQTRTGDEQYF. CDR3 sequence (DNA): TGTGCCAGCACCCAAACCCGTACAGGGGACGAGCAGTACTTC. Variable domain in full (rest from reference TRBV2 and TRBJ2-7): EPEVTQTPSHQVTQMGQEVILRCVPISNHLYFYWYRQILGQKVEFLVSFYNNEISEKSEIFDDQFSVERPDGSNFTLKIRSTKLEDSAMYFCASTQTRTGDEQYFGPGTRLTVT.

Ten or more counts support this clonotype. The chain carries TRBV2 and TRBJ1-2; D is undetermined. V was trimmed by 1 base and J by 2 bases, leaving 11 bases between them. Germline loops: CDR1 SNHLY, CDR2 FYNNEI. The CDR3 length is 15 residues. The chain's CDR3 is CASSEGEKGNYGYTF. For the CDR3, the DNA is TGTGCCAGCAGTGAAGGGGAAAAGGGCAACTATGGCTACACCTTC.

This clonotype was recorded at least ten times. V is TRBV5-1 and J is TRBJ2-2; 10 bases map to TRBD1. The CDR3 runs 16 residues. Looked up from germline, CDR1 is SGHRS and CDR2 is YFSETQ. Trimming took 7 bases from V and 0 from J; bases not matched to a gene: 6. CDR3 in amino acids: CASVSGQGSNTGELFF. For the CDR3, the DNA is TGCGCCAGCGTCTCGGGACAGGGGTCGAACACCGGGGAGCTGTTTTTT. The variable domain in full, with the rest retrieved from reference TRBV5-1 and TRBJ2-2, is KAGVTQTPRYLIKTRGQQVTLSCSPISGHRSVSWYQQTPGQGLQFLFEYFSETQRNKGNFPGRFSGRQFSNSRSEMNVSTLELGDSALYLCASVSGQGSNTGELFFGEGSRLTVL.

The chain recombines TRBV2 with TRBJ1-2; no firm D call. Germline V gene lookup returns CDR1 SNHLY and CDR2 FYNNEI. The CDR3 extends over 12 amino acids. The germline V and J ends were trimmed by 3 bases and 6 bases, with 8 bases remaining between them. This CDR3 is CASSEMVDGYTF. CDR3 DNA: TGTGCCAGCAGTGAGATGGTGGATGGCTACACCTTC.

This clonotype was seen ten or more times. The chain has TRBV5-6 and TRBJ2-1, with 9 bases lining up with TRBD2. Germline-derived CDR1 and CDR2 are SGHDT and YYEEEE. This CDR3 spans 14 amino acids. The junction had 8 bases not matched to a gene; V was cut back by 5 bases and J by 8 bases. Here the CDR3 DNA reads TGTGCCAGCAGTTCCGGACTAGCGACGGATGAGCAGTTCTTC. It codes for CASSSGLATDEQFF.

This clonotype appeared many times. The chain carries TRBV18 and TRBJ1-2; 8 bases are shared with TRBD1. Germline CDR1 and CDR2: KGHSH and LQKENI. The CDR3 totals 14 residues. J was trimmed by 3 bases and V by 4 bases; bases with no gene match: 4. The CDR3 sequence is CASSRPTGDYGYTF. As DNA, the CDR3 is TGTGCCAGCTCACGCCCGACAGGGGACTATGGCTACACCTTC.

This clonotype occurred many times. This chain uses TRBV2 with TRBJ2-7, with a tentative D call TRBD2 (7 bases). This CDR3 contains 13 residues. Deletions cut 10 bases from V and 3 bases from J, with 16 bases between. Germline V gene lookup returns CDR1 SNHLY and CDR2 FYNNEI. The CDR3 sequence: CATRGGRVYEQYF. CDR3 DNA: TGTGCCACCAGGGGCGGGAGAGTCTACGAGCAGTACTTC.

Many counts were recorded for this clonotype. The chain is built from TRBV20-1 and TRBJ2-1; 13 nucleotides line up with TRBD2. The CDR3 sequence is 16 residues long. The germline V gene has CDR1 DFQATT and CDR2 SNEGSKA (reference sequence). Unmatched junction bases numbered 6, after V lost 5 bases and J lost 2 bases. DNA for the CDR3: TGCAGTGCTTATCCCGGACTAGCGGGAGCCTACAATGAGCAGTTCTTC. Translated, it gives CSAYPGLAGAYNEQFF.